A single sample is the source of the 23 T cell receptor beta chains below, sequenced in a study of OX40 agonist ivuxolimab in advanced cancers. Clones were sequenced by immunoSEQ multiplex PCR, and TCRdb holds only the in-frame ones, with some missing. The profile shows roughly 47,000 clones, roughly 90% of them singletons. Source: CD4+ or CD8+ T cells sorted from blood, taken in a trial of the OX40 agonist ivuxolimab. The receptors originated from an adult with an advanced solid tumor such as melanoma, head and neck, liver or kidney cancer.

The genes are TRBV6-4 and TRBJ2-7; no clear D gene. V dropped 3 bases and J dropped 0 bases, with 9 bases sitting between them. Germline V gene lookup returns CDR1 MRHNA and CDR2 SNTAGT. This CDR3 is 14 amino acids long. The CDR3 here is CASSEHGSSYEQYF. The DNA of the CDR3 is TGTGCCAGCAGTGAACACGGCAGCTCCTACGAGCAGTACTTC.

The chain joins TRBV27 to TRBJ1-1; D perhaps matches TRBD1 (6 bases). CDR3 size: 13 residues. V was trimmed by 3 bases and J by 5 bases, leaving 10 bases between them. CDR1 and CDR2 from the germline V gene are MNHEY and SMNVEV (reference sequence). The CDR3 loop reads CASSLGAGTEAFF. CDR3 DNA sequence: TGTGCCAGCAGTTTGGGGGCTGGGACTGAAGCTTTCTTT.

This chain joins TRBV4-2 and TRBJ1-3; 9 bases agree with TRBD1. Germline assignment: CDR1 LGHNA and CDR2 YNFKEQ. After removal of 4 bases from V and 3 bases from J, the junction contained 7 bases not matched to a gene. The CDR3 runs 16 residues. The CDR3 loop reads CASSLEQGASGNTIYF. The DNA for the CDR3 is TGTGCCAGCAGCCTTGAACAGGGGGCGAGTGGAAACACCATATATTTT.

This chain links TRBV13 with TRBJ1-1; D perhaps matches TRBD1 (5 bases). The germline V and J ends were trimmed by 4 bases and 1 base, with 13 bases remaining between them. CDR1 is PRHDT and CDR2 is FYEKMQ in the germline V gene (reference sequence). CDR3 length: 15 residues. CDR3 region: CASSYWDLENTEAFF. In nucleotides, the CDR3 is TGTGCCAGCAGCTACTGGGACTTAGAGAACACTGAAGCTTTCTTT. Drawing the rest from reference TRBV13 and TRBJ1-1, the complete variable domain is AAGVIQSPRHLIKEKRETATLKCYPIPRHDTVYWYQQGPGQDPQFLISFYEKMQSDKGSIPDRFSAQQFSDYHSELNMSSLELGDSALYFCASSYWDLENTEAFFGQGTRLTVV.

The chain is built from TRBV6-4 and TRBJ2-5; 10 bases are shared with TRBD2. Germline values: CDR1 MRHNA, CDR2 SNTAGT. This CDR3 has 17 residues. The junction had 10 bases not matched to a gene; V was cut back by 3 bases and J by 3 bases. CDR3: CASSDRMGLAGEETQYF. DNA of the CDR3: TGTGCCAGCAGTGATAGGATGGGTCTAGCGGGGGAAGAGACCCAGTACTTC.

The chain has TRBV7-9 and TRBJ1-2, with D unclear. The CDR3 has 14 amino acids. Between the trimmed V and J ends, which lost 1 base and 8 bases, there was a span of 14 bases. CDR1 and CDR2 from the germline V gene are SEHNR and FQNEAQ (reference sequence). CDR3 protein: CASSLVREFGGYTF. Here the CDR3 DNA reads TGTGCCAGCAGCTTAGTACGGGAATTCGGCGGCTACACCTTC.

The chain links TRBV7-9 to TRBJ2-1; 8 nucleotides align to TRBD2. The germline gives CDR1 SEHNR, CDR2 FQNEAQ (reference sequence). V gave up 2 bases and J gave up 12 bases; unmatched junction bases: 6. This CDR3 is built from 13 residues. CDR3 loop: CASSLTSGSVQFF. The CDR3 DNA sequence: TGTGCCAGCAGCTTAACGAGCGGGAGCGTGCAGTTCTTC.

CDR3 residues: CASSPPRSSGANVLTF. In DNA, the CDR3 is TGTGCCAGCTCACCACCGAGGTCCTCTGGGGCCAACGTCCTGACTTTC. The chain carries TRBV18 and TRBJ2-6; D is ambiguous. Per the germline V gene, CDR1 is KGHSH and CDR2 is LQKENI. Trimming shortened V by 0 bases and J by 0 bases, and 6 bases separated the two germline ends. The CDR3 contains 16 residues.

The V call is TRBV20-1, the J call TRBJ2-1; possibly TRBD2 for D (5 bases). The germline gives CDR1 DFQATT, CDR2 SNEGSKA (reference sequence). V was cut by 8 bases and J by 7 bases, with 9 bases left in between. The CDR3 spans 10 residues. CDR3 protein: CSLEENEQFF. CDR3 in DNA: TGCAGTCTGGAGGAAAATGAGCAGTTCTTC.

The rearrangement joins TRBV29-1 to TRBJ2-2, with D tentatively TRBD1 or TRBD2 (5 bases each). Between the trimmed V and J ends, which lost 2 bases and 5 bases, there was a span of 18 bases. The CDR3 is 16 amino acids. The germline V gene encodes CDR1 SQVTM and CDR2 ANQGSEA. The CDR3 DNA follows: TGCAGCGTTGAAATCGGGACGACCTTCGAGACCGGGGAGCTGTTTTTT. It is translated as CSVEIGTTFETGELFF.

The chain is built from TRBV19 and TRBJ2-5, with a possible D match to TRBD1 (5 bases). The length of the CDR3 is 14 residues. Between the trimmed V and J ends, which lost 7 bases and 4 bases, there was a span of 16 bases. The germline gives CDR1 LNHDA, CDR2 SQIVND (reference sequence). CDR3 amino acids: CASISTTDGETQYF. CDR3 coding DNA: TGTGCCAGTATATCGACGACAGACGGAGAGACCCAGTACTTC.

This chain uses TRBV27 with TRBJ1-5; D is possibly TRBD1 (5 bases). The CDR3 covers 16 residues. Trimming removed 3 bases at V and 4 bases at J, with 16 bases between. Looked up from germline, CDR1 is MNHEY and CDR2 is SMNVEV (reference sequence). DNA for the CDR3: TGTGCCAGCAGTTTCCGTTCAGGACAACTAAATCAGCCCCAGCATTTT. Its protein is CASSFRSGQLNQPQHF.

The count of this clone is one. The chain recombines TRBV11-3 with TRBJ2-7; D perhaps matches TRBD1 (5 bases). Germline CDR1 is SGHNT and CDR2 is YENEEA. The V end lost 3 bases, the J end lost 2 bases, and 8 bases lay between the germline ends. The CDR3 sequence is 13 residues long. The CDR3 coding sequence is TGTGCCAGCAGCTTCGACAGCCCCTACGAGCAGTACTTC. Residues: CASSFDSPYEQYF.

The chain uses TRBV6-5 and TRBJ2-4; D not resolved. V was clipped by 5 bases and J by 1 base, with 6 bases between them. Germline loops: CDR1 MNHEY, CDR2 SVGAGI. The CDR3 consists of 13 residues. The CDR3 reads CASSIGAKNIQYF. In nucleotides, the CDR3 is TGTGCCAGCAGTATCGGGGCCAAAAACATTCAGTACTTC.

The chain recombines TRBV21-1 with TRBJ1-3. TRBV21-1 is annotated as a pseudogene. The CDR3 extends over 15 amino acids. In DNA, the CDR3 is TGTGCCAGCAGCATGGACCGCGGCTCTGGAAACACCATATATTTT. Translation: CASSMDRGSGNTIYF.

V and J are TRBV5-1 and TRBJ1-1; no firm D call. CDR3 length: 13 amino acids. Germline V gene lookup returns CDR1 SGHRS and CDR2 YFSETQ. The V end lost 2 bases, the J end lost 4 bases, and 9 bases lay between the germline ends. The CDR3 loop reads CASSFAGGTEAFF. The CDR3 DNA follows: TGCGCCAGCAGCTTCGCGGGTGGCACTGAAGCTTTCTTT.

The chain employs TRBV5-5 and TRBJ1-4; tentative D call: TRBD1 (5 bases). Germline V lookup: CDR1 SGHKS, CDR2 YYEKEE (reference sequence). Trimming shortened V by 1 base and J by 0 bases, and 22 bases separated the two germline ends. The CDR3 has 20 residues. The CDR3 reads CASSLILVAGTDTTNEKLFF. The CDR3, as DNA: TGTGCCAGCAGCTTGATTTTGGTAGCCGGGACGGATACAACTAATGAAAAACTGTTTTTT.

The rearrangement joins TRBV7-6 to TRBJ1-5; TRBD1 might be the D (6 bases). Trimming pared 4 bases from V and 9 bases from J, leaving 16 bases between. Looked up from germline, CDR1 is SGHVS and CDR2 is FNYEAQ. There are 14 residues in the CDR3. CDR3 nucleotides: TGTGCCAGCAGCTCCTCGGGGGGCATAGGGCCCCAGCATTTT. Its translation: CASSSSGGIGPQHF.

CDR3 loop: CASSERQGASNYGYTF. CDR3 DNA sequence: TGCGCCAGCAGTGAGCGGCAGGGGGCAAGCAACTATGGCTACACCTTC. The V gene is TRBV10-2, the J gene TRBJ1-2; 8 bases fit TRBD1. The CDR3 runs to 16 residues. With V trimmed by 2 bases and J by 2 bases, 7 bases remained unmatched. Germline CDR1 reads WSHSY; CDR2 reads SAAADI.

The rearrangement joins TRBV7-3 to TRBJ2-1, with a weak D call TRBD2 (6 bases). The CDR3 consists of 14 residues. Germline V gene sequence: CDR1 SGHTA, CDR2 FQGTGA. V dropped 6 bases and J dropped 6 bases, with 15 bases sitting between them. In DNA form, the CDR3 reads TGTGCCAGCAGTTCCACGGGGACTTTCAATGAGCAGTTCTTC. Protein product: CASSSTGTFNEQFF.

The rearrangement uses TRBV4-3 and TRBJ2-7; a weak D match, TRBD2 (6 bases). V was clipped by 1 base and J by 4 bases, with 17 bases between them. The germline gives CDR1 LGHNA, CDR2 YSLEER. The CDR3 consists of 16 residues. The CDR3 region has the DNA TGCGCCAGCAGCCAAGGGGACTTTTCTCCTTCGTACGAGCAGTACTTC. Translating gives CASSQGDFSPSYEQYF.

The chain links TRBV5-1 to TRBJ2-7; D is undetermined. The germline CDR1 and CDR2 sequences are SGHRS and YFSETQ. The CDR3 totals 12 residues. With 0 bases removed from V and 5 bases from J, the gap between germline ends came to 6 bases. In DNA form, the CDR3 reads TGCGCCAGCAGCTTGGGGAGAGACGAGCAGTACTTC. This gives the protein CASSLGRDEQYF.

The chain employs TRBV7-8 and TRBJ1-2; maybe TRBD1 (5 bases). Germline CDR1 reads SGHVS; CDR2 reads FQNEAQ. Trimming removed 6 bases at V and 8 bases at J, with 19 bases between. The CDR3 length is 14 residues. The CDR3: CASSLEGGGDGYTF. The DNA of the CDR3 is TGTGCCAGCAGTCTAGAGGGTGGGGGAGACGGCTACACCTTC.